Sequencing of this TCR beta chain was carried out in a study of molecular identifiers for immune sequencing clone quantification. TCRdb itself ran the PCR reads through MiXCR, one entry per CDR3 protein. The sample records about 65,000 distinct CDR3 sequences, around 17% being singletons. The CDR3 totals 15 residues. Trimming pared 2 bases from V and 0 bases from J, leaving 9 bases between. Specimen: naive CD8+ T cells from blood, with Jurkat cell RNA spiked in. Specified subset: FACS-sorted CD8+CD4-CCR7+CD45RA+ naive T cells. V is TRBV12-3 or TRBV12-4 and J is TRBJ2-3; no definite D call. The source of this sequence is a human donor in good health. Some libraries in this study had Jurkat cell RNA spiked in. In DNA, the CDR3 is TGTGCCAGCAGTTTACTCGGAGTGAGCACAGATACGCAGTATTTT. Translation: CASSLLGVSTDTQYF.